This is a list of T cell receptor beta chains from one sample in a study of control samples from healthy donors and cancer patients. The method was immunoSEQ multiplex PCR; TCRdb's version includes in-frame clones alone and lacks a portion of them. The sample carries fewer than 130,000 clones, roughly 90% recorded once. The sample consisted of PBMCs. The receptors shown here come from a woman aged 55 to 70 with lung cancer. CDR3s include the opening cysteine and the closing phenylalanine or tryptophan. A D gene is named only where the DNA matches it firmly. Size is omitted from some rows. Given values are once, few, many or a class for expanded clones.

j_gene,d_gene,v_gene,abundance,CDR3aa,CDR3nt
TRBJ2-7,TRBD1,TRBV27,.,CASSFRDRAGEQYF,TGTGCCAGCAGTTTCCGGGACAGGGCTGGCGAGCAGTACTTC
TRBJ2-7,.,TRBV19,.,CASSIGQQTYEQYF,TGTGCCAGTAGTATAGGTCAGCAAACCTACGAGCAGTACTTC
TRBJ2-7,TRBD2,TRBV18,.,CASSLGTSGNYEQYF,TGTGCCAGCTCCTTAGGCACTAGCGGTAACTACGAGCAGTACTTC
TRBJ2-1,.,TRBV6-5,once,CASRLDQPGGNEQFF,TGTGCCAGCAGGCTCGACCAACCAGGAGGAAATGAGCAGTTCTTC
TRBJ2-5,TRBD2,TRBV7-2,.,CASSLASSGRETQYF,TGTGCCAGCAGCTTAGCGAGTAGCGGGAGGGAGACCCAGTACTTC
TRBJ1-1,TRBD1,TRBV7-3,once,CASSLSGQGTTEAFF,TGTGCCAGCAGCTTAAGCGGACAGGGGACCACTGAAGCTTTCTTT
TRBJ2-7,.,TRBV7-9,.,CASSLPGPYEQYF,TGTGCCAGCAGCTTACCGGGGCCCTACGAGCAGTACTTC
TRBJ2-1,TRBD2,TRBV5-4,.,CASSRLAGGPHEQFF,TGTGCCAGCAGCCGGCTAGCGGGAGGGCCCCATGAGCAGTTCTTC
TRBJ2-7,.,TRBV11-2,.,CASSLSRNSYEQYF,TGTGCCAGCAGTCTGTCGCGGAACTCCTACGAGCAGTACTTC
TRBJ2-2,.,TRBV29-1,.,CSVDRSTGELFF,TGCAGCGTTGACAGAAGCACCGGGGAGCTGTTTTTT
TRBJ2-6,TRBD1,TRBV6-2/TRBV6-3,.,CASSLRGQGYSGANVLTF,TGTGCCAGCAGTTTGCGCGGACAGGGCTACTCTGGGGCCAACGTCCTGACTTTC
TRBJ2-7,.,TRBV6-5,.,CASTKTYEQYF,TGTGCCAGCACCAAGACCTACGAGCAGTACTTC
TRBJ1-5,.,TRBV4-1,once,CASSQDRALGQPQHF,TGCGCCAGCAGCCAAGACAGGGCTTTGGGACAGCCCCAGCATTTT
TRBJ2-1,TRBD2,TRBV11-3,.,CASSLDTSGSPRVF,TGTGCCAGCAGCTTAGATACTAGCGGGAGCCCCCGGGTCTTC
TRBJ1-2,TRBD1,TRBV7-2,.,CASSLTGGEKSGYTF,TGTGCCAGCAGTTTAACAGGGGGCGAGAAGAGCGGCTACACCTTC
TRBJ2-6,TRBD1,TRBV19,few,CASSLYRGSGANVLTF,TGTGCCAGTAGTCTTTACAGGGGCTCTGGGGCCAACGTCCTGACTTTC
TRBJ2-7,TRBD2,TRBV27,.,CASSQLAGRSYEQYF,TGTGCCAGCAGTCAACTAGCGGGACGTTCCTACGAGCAGTACTTC
TRBJ1-2,.,TRBV27,.,CASSTTGMPFYGYTF,TGTGCCAGCAGTACTACCGGGATGCCCTTCTATGGCTACACCTTC
TRBJ2-7,TRBD2,TRBV11-3,.,CASSRSGTSDYEQYF,TGTGCCAGCAGCAGATCCGGGACTAGCGACTACGAGCAGTACTTC
TRBJ1-1,.,TRBV11-2,.,CASSAGTVNTEAFF,TGTGCCAGCAGCGCCGGGACGGTCAACACTGAAGCTTTCTTT
TRBJ1-5,.,TRBV10-2,.,CASTDRYNQPQHF,TGCGCCAGCACCGACAGGTACAATCAGCCCCAGCATTTT
TRBJ1-3,TRBD1,TRBV6-6,.,CASSWGQGGSGNTIYF,TGTGCCAGCAGTTGGGGACAGGGGGGTTCTGGAAACACCATATATTTT
TRBJ1-3,.,TRBV28,.,CASSGAGGANGNTIYF,TGTGCCAGCAGTGGCGCCGGGGGGGCGAATGGAAACACCATATATTTT
TRBJ2-2,TRBD2,TRBV7-3,.,CASSTRTSGKSGELFF,TGTGCCAGCAGCACGAGGACTAGCGGGAAATCCGGGGAGCTGTTTTTT
TRBJ2-3,TRBD2,TRBV10-3,once,CAISSSGTTDTQYF,TGTGCCATCAGTAGTAGCGGGACAACAGATACGCAGTATTTT
TRBJ1-3,.,TRBV29-1,once,CSVESGQGNTIYF,TGCAGCGTTGAATCTGGGCAAGGAAACACCATATATTTT
TRBJ1-2,.,TRBV19,.,CASSTGPYGYTF,TGTGCCAGTAGTACTGGACCTTATGGCTACACCTTC
TRBJ2-3,TRBD1,TRBV20-1,.,CSASGTGGWADTQYF,TGCAGTGCTAGTGGTACAGGGGGCTGGGCAGATACGCAGTATTTT
TRBJ2-1,.,TRBV5-1,.,CASSTEGSYNEQFF,TGCGCCAGCAGCACCGAGGGCTCCTACAATGAGCAGTTCTTC
TRBJ2-7,.,TRBV7-9,.,CASSLEGQSYEQYF,TGTGCCAGCAGCTTGGAGGGACAGTCCTACGAGCAGTACTTC
TRBJ1-3,TRBD1,TRBV7-2,.,CASSLGQGALGNTIYF,TGTGCCAGCAGCTTAGGACAGGGGGCTTTGGGAAACACCATATATTTT
TRBJ2-7,.,TRBV12-3/TRBV12-4,.,CASSLGGEAEHYF,TGTGCCAGCAGCTTGGGGGGTGAGGCTGAGCACTACTTC
TRBJ1-1,.,TRBV9,.,CASSVEMNTEAFF,TGTGCCAGCAGCGTAGAAATGAACACTGAAGCTTTCTTT
TRBJ1-5,.,TRBV27,.,CASSLSPGGGQPQHF,TGTGCCAGCAGTTTATCCCCTGGAGGGGGACAGCCCCAGCATTTT
TRBJ2-3,.,TRBV7-2,.,CASSTGMGSTDTQYF,TGTGCCAGCAGCACAGGGATGGGGAGCACAGATACGCAGTATTTT